A selection of T cell receptor beta chains follows, all from one sample in a study of cytomegalovirus exposure and HLA in healthy donors. Profiled with immunoSEQ multiplex PCR; TCRdb holds only in-frame clones, not every one. The sample includes more than 100,000 clones. Material: PBMCs. These receptor sequences come from a man aged 18 to 35 in good health and CMV-seronegative. CDR3s include the opening cysteine and the closing phenylalanine or tryptophan. The D gene is left open where the match is weak.

TGTGCCAGCAGCGTAGAGTCAGGTTTTGGCTATGGCTACACCTTC	CASSVESGFGYGYTF	-	TRBV9	TRBJ1-2
TGTGCCAGCAGCGTTTTCCCAACAGGGGGCGCAAAGACCCAGTACTTC	CASSVFPTGGAKTQYF	TRBD1	TRBV9	TRBJ2-5
TGCGCCAGCAGCCCCGAGGGGGCTAACTATGGCTACACCTTC	CASSPEGANYGYTF	-	TRBV5-1	TRBJ1-2
TGTGCCAGCAGCCAAGATCTGGTGGGTAGAGTAGCGGGAGGTGGGTACAATGAGCAGTTCTTC	CASSQDLVGRVAGGGYNEQFF	TRBD2	TRBV4-2	TRBJ2-1
TGTGCCAGCAGTTTAGAGGGCAGATTCACCAGAACCTACGAGCAGTACTTC	CASSLEGRFTRTYEQYF	-	TRBV27	TRBJ2-7
TGTGCCAGCAGTGAGACCTGGGACAGGGCCACCTACGAGCAGTACTTC	CASSETWDRATYEQYF	TRBD1	TRBV6-1	TRBJ2-7
TGTGCCAGCAGCTCAGGGATAGGGTATGGCTACACCTTC	CASSSGIGYGYTF	-	TRBV6-1	TRBJ1-2
TGTGCCAGCAGTTTATCCGGCAGGGCGGACGAGCAGTACTTC	CASSLSGRADEQYF	-	TRBV28	TRBJ2-7
TGTGCCAGCAGCTCGGGGGGGGACAGGGCCTACGAGCAGTACTTC	CASSSGGDRAYEQYF	-	TRBV7-9	TRBJ2-7
TGTGCCAGCAGGGGGGACAACACAGATACGCAGTATTTT	CASRGDNTDTQYF	-	TRBV9	TRBJ2-3
TGTGCCAGCAGTGACCCCTTCGGACAGGGCCAGTTTGGGAACACTGAAGCTTTCTTT	CASSDPFGQGQFGNTEAFF	TRBD1	TRBV6-1	TRBJ1-1
TGTGCCAGCAGCCCGGGGGGGAATAATTCACCCCTCCACTTT	CASSPGGNNSPLHF	-	TRBV7-9	TRBJ1-6
TGTGCCACCGCGGGGCGGGAGGGTACAGATACGCAGTATTTT	CATAGREGTDTQYF	TRBD2	TRBV28	TRBJ2-3
TGCGCCAGCAGCTTACTACCGGGACAGGGAGATGAAAAACTGTTTTTT	CASSLLPGQGDEKLFF	TRBD1	TRBV5-1	TRBJ1-4
TGTGCCAGCAGATTAGCTGTGAGCTCCTACGAGCAGTACTTC	CASRLAVSSYEQYF	-	TRBV5-6	TRBJ2-7
TGTGCCAGCAGCTTACTCGCGGTGGGCTCCTACGAGCAGTACTTC	CASSLLAVGSYEQYF	-	TRBV7-2	TRBJ2-7
TGTGCCAGCAGGCCTAGGACAGGGCTGGCCGGGGAGCTGTTTTTT	CASRPRTGLAGELFF	TRBD1	TRBV6-5	TRBJ2-2
TGTGCCAGCTCACCGGGACAGGCTGGGGCCAACGTCCTGACTTTC	CASSPGQAGANVLTF	TRBD1	TRBV18	TRBJ2-6
TGTGCCAGCTCACCACGATCCCCGAGACAGGGAACAGACACTGAAGCTTTCTTT	CASSPRSPRQGTDTEAFF	TRBD1	TRBV18	TRBJ1-1
TGCGCCAGCAGCCAAGGATTGGAGGGAAACACTGAAGCTTTCTTT	CASSQGLEGNTEAFF	-	TRBV4-1	TRBJ1-1
TGCGCCAGCAGCTTGGAGGGGGGGCTGGGTGAAAAACTGTTTTTT	CASSLEGGLGEKLFF	-	TRBV5-1	TRBJ1-4